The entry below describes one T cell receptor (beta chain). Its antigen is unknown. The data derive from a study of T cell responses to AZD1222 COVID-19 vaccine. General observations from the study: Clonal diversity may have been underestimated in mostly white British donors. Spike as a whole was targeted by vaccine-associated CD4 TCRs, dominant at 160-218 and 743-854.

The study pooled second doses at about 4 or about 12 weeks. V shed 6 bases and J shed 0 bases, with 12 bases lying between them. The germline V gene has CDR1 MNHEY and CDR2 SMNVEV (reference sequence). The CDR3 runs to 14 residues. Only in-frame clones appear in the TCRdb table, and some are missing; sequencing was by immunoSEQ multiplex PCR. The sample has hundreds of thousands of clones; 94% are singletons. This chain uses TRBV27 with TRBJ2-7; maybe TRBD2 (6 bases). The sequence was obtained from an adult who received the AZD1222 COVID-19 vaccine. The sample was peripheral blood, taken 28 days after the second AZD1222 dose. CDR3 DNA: TGTGCCAGCAGCCCCGGGGGAAGCTCCTACGAGCAGTACTTC. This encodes CASSPGGSSYEQYF.